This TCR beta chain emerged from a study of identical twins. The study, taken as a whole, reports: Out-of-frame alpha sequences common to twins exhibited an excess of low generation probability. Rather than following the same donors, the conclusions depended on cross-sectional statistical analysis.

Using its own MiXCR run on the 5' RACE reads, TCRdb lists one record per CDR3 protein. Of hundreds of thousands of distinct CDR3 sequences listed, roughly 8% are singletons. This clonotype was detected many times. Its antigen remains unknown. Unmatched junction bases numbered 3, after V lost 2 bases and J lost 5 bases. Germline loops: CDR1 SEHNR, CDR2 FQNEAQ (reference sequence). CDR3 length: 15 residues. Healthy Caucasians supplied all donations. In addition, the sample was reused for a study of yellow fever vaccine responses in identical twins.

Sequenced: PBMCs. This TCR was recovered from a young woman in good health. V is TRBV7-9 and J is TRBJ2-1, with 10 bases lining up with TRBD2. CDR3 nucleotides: TGTGCCAGCAGCTTAATGCTAGCGGGAGACAATGAGCAGTTCTTC. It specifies CASSLMLAGDNEQFF.